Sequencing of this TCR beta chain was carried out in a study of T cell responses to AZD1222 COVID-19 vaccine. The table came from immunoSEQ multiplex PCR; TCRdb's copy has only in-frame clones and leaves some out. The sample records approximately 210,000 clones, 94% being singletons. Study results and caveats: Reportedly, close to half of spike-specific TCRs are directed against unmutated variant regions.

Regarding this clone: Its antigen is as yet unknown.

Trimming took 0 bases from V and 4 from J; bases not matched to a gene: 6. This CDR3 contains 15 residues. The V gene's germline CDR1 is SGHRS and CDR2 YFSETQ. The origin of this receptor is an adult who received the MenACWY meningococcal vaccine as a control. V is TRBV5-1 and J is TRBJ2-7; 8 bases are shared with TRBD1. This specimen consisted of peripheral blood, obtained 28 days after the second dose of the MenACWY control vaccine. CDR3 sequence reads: CASSLVGTGQYEQYF. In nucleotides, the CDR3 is TGCGCCAGCAGCTTGGTCGGGACAGGCCAGTACGAGCAGTACTTC.